These 16 T cell receptor beta chains were sequenced from one sample in a study of blood T cell repertoires in COVID-19. The data were produced by immunoSEQ multiplex PCR, yet TCRdb's version contains in-frame clones alone and is incomplete. This sample has around 100,000 clones; 92% occur once, and the top ten carry less than 7.5%. The sequencing input was peripheral blood. The receptors stem from a man aged 45-65 years with active COVID-19.

A remark on this clone: In the same sample, other DNA sequences code for this CDR3. The rearrangement uses TRBV28 and TRBJ1-5; TRBD1 aligns across 8 bases. The CDR3 spans 15 residues. V gave up 3 bases and J gave up 2 bases; unmatched junction bases: 3. In germline, CDR1 is MDHEN, CDR2 SYDVKM. The CDR3, as DNA: TGTGCCAGCAGTTTCACAGGGGGGGGCAATCAGCCCCAGCATTTT. It codes for CASSFTGGGNQPQHF.

The V and J genes are TRBV21-1 and TRBJ1-6; the table's D call, TRBD1, was not checked against the DNA. TRBV21-1 represents a pseudogene. This CDR3 region has 15 residues. CDR3 DNA sequence: TGTGCCAGCAGCAGAGAGGGACAGGGCGATTCACCCCTCCACTTT. This encodes CASSREGQGDSPLHF.

The chain links TRBV3-1 (or the pseudogene TRBV3-2) to TRBJ1-2, with 9 nucleotides matching TRBD1. The CDR3 sequence is 15 residues long. V lost 2 bases, J lost 4 bases, and 5 bases stayed unmatched. From germline, CDR1 is LGHDT and CDR2 YNNKEL (reference sequence). The CDR3 coding sequence is TGTGCCAGCAGCCAATCCGGACAGGGGATCTATGGCTACACCTTC. Its protein product is CASSQSGQGIYGYTF.

The chain has TRBV7-8 and TRBJ2-5; 8 nucleotides match TRBD2. Germline CDR1 SGHVS, CDR2 FQNEAQ. The CDR3 extends over 15 amino acids. The V and J ends lost 0 bases and 4 bases, in that order; junction bases with no gene match: 4. The chain's CDR3 is CASSLAAGTRETQYF. CDR3 nucleotides: TGTGCCAGCAGCTTAGCGGCAGGGACTAGAGAGACCCAGTACTTC.

The chain uses TRBV5-4 and TRBJ2-7, with TRBD1 matching over 9 bases. This CDR3 has 15 amino acids. The germline V gene encodes CDR1 SGHNT and CDR2 YYREEE (reference sequence). Trimming at V came to 4 bases and at J to 9 bases, leaving 14 bases not matched to a gene. The CDR3 DNA sequence: TGTGCCAGCAGCCCAAACGGCGACAGGGGGATCTTGCAGTACTTC. It translates to CASSPNGDRGILQYF.

The V call is TRBV5-6, the J call TRBJ2-7, with 8 bases fitting TRBD2. There are 16 residues in the CDR3. CDR1 and CDR2 (germline): SGHDT, YYEEEE. V gave up 0 bases and J gave up 0 bases; unmatched junction bases: 5. CDR3 sequence (DNA): TGTGCCAGCAGCTTGGCGGCGGCGGGAGGCTCCTACGAGCAGTACTTC. It yields the protein CASSLAAAGGSYEQYF. Looking up the rest from reference TRBV5-6 and TRBJ2-7 gives the full variable domain: DAGVTQSPTHLIKTRGQQVTLRCSPKSGHDTVSWYQQALGQGPQFIFQYYEEEERQRGNFPDRFSGHQFPNYSSELNVNALLLGDSALYLCASSLAAAGGSYEQYFGPGTRLTVT.

This sequence joins TRBV6-5 and TRBJ1-1; perhaps TRBD1 as D (6 bases). V lost 5 bases to trimming and J lost 2 bases, with 12 bases between them. CDR3 size: 14 residues. Germline V CDR1 and CDR2: MNHEY, SVGAGI. CDR3 bases: TGTGCCAGCAGTCTAAGACAGGCTAACACTGAAGCTTTCTTT. Translated: CASSLRQANTEAFF.

This chain connects TRBV7-9 to TRBJ1-1; 9 bases map to TRBD1. The V gene's germline CDR1 is SEHNR and CDR2 FQNEAQ (reference sequence). CDR3 size: 12 residues. J lost 9 bases, V lost 6 bases, and 5 bases had no gene match. CDR3 sequence reads: CASRTGTGKAFF. The CDR3 nucleotides are TGTGCCAGCAGAACCGGGACAGGGAAAGCTTTCTTT.

The chain links TRBV9 to TRBJ2-3, with 8 bases identical to TRBD1. The ends lost 4 bases at V and 6 bases at J; junction bases unmatched: 7. Germline assignment: CDR1 SGDLS and CDR2 YYNGEE. CDR3 length: 14 amino acids. The CDR3 sequence is CASSPTGQGDTQYF. In DNA, the CDR3 is TGTGCCAGCAGCCCAACCGGACAGGGCGATACGCAGTATTTT.

This sequence joins TRBV9 and TRBJ1-1; D not resolved. Germline V lookup: CDR1 SGDLS, CDR2 YYNGEE. This CDR3 has 13 residues. Between the trimmed V and J ends, which lost 0 bases and 3 bases, there was a span of 6 bases. CDR3 loop: CASSVASYTEAFF. In DNA form, the CDR3 reads TGTGCCAGCAGCGTAGCAAGCTACACTGAAGCTTTCTTT.

The J gene is TRBJ2-3, the V gene TRBV10-3; D ambiguous. The CDR3 runs to 15 residues. Per the germline V gene, CDR1 is ENHRY and CDR2 is SYGVKD. Trimming cost V 3 bases and J 0 bases, with 10 bases left between them. The DNA for the CDR3 is TGTGCCATCAGTGATAGTGCGGCTAGCACAGATACGCAGTATTTT. Translating it yields CAISDSAASTDTQYF.

The chain carries TRBV19 and TRBJ1-5; perhaps TRBD1 as D (6 bases). There are 13 residues in the CDR3. Germline assignment: CDR1 LNHDA and CDR2 SQIVND (reference sequence). V was clipped by 5 bases and J by 4 bases, with 9 bases between them. CDR3 coding DNA: TGTGCCAGTAGTGGGACATTGAATCAGCCCCAGCATTTT. Protein product: CASSGTLNQPQHF. The whole variable domain, remainder taken from reference TRBV19 and TRBJ1-5, is DGGITQSPKYLFRKEGQNVTLSCEQNLNHDAMYWYRQDPGQGLRLIYYSQIVNDFQKGDIAEGYSVSREKKESFPLTVTSAQKNPTAFYLCASSGTLNQPQHFGDGTRLSIL.

This clone was observed once. The chain uses TRBV6-5 and TRBJ2-7, with D perhaps TRBD2 (7 bases). Germline V gene data show CDR1 as MNHEY and CDR2 as SVGAGI. The CDR3 runs 15 residues. V lost 6 bases to trimming and J lost 3 bases, with 18 bases between them. This CDR3 reads CASSGPRGRGYEQYF. The CDR3 DNA sequence: TGTGCCAGCAGCGGACCTAGGGGGAGGGGCTACGAGCAGTACTTC.

V gene TRBV11-3 combines with J gene TRBJ2-2; 9 bases fit TRBD1. The CDR3 has 16 residues. The germline V gene has CDR1 SGHNT and CDR2 YENEEA. With 5 bases clipped from V and 4 bases from J, the junction kept 8 bases outside the gene matches. CDR3 nucleotide sequence: TGTGCCAGCAGCCCAGGACAGGGGCTGAGCACCGGGGAGCTGTTTTTT. Protein product: CASSPGQGLSTGELFF.

The chain employs TRBV3-1 (or the pseudogene TRBV3-2) and TRBJ1-1; D possibly corresponds to TRBD1 (5 bases). Trimming took off 4 bases at V and 5 bases at J, with 11 bases between the two ends. The CDR3 length is 13 residues. Germline lookup yields CDR1 LGHDT and CDR2 YNNKEL (reference sequence). The CDR3 loop is CASSLPGGTEAFF. CDR3 DNA: TGTGCCAGCAGCCTCCCGGGGGGGACTGAAGCTTTCTTT.

V gene TRBV27 combines with J gene TRBJ1-2, with D maybe TRBD1 (6 bases). CDR1 is MNHEY and CDR2 is SMNVEV in the germline V gene (reference sequence). The CDR3 covers 15 residues. Trimming stripped 4 bases from V and 2 bases from J, with 14 bases between. The DNA of the CDR3 is TGTGCCAGCAGTTCGGTTACAGGGACCAACTATGGCTACACCTTC. As protein: CASSSVTGTNYGYTF.